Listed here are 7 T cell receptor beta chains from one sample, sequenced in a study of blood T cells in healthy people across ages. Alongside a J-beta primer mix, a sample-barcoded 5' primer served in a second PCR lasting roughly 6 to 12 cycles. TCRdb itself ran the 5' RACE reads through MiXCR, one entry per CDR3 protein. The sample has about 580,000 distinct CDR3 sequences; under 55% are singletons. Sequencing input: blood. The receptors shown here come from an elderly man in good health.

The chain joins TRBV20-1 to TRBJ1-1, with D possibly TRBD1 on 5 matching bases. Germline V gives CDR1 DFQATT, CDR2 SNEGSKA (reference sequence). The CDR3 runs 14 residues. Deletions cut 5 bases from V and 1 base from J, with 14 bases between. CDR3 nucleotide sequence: TGCAGTGCTCCCGGACTAGGGGCGAACACTGAAGCTTTCTTT. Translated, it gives CSAPGLGANTEAFF.

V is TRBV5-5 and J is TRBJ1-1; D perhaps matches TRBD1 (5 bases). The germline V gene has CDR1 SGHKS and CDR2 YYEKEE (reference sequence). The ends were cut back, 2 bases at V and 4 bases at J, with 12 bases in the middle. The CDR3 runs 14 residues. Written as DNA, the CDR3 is TGTGCCAGCAGCTTCGACCAGGGAGTCACTGAAGCTTTCTTT. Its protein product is CASSFDQGVTEAFF.

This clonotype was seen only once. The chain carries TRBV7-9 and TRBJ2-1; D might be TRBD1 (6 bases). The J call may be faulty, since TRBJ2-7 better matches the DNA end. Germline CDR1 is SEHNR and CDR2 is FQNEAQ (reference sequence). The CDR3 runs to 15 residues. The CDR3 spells CASSLGTRSYNEQYF. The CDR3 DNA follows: TGTGCCAGCAGCCTCGGGACACGCTCCTACAATGAGCAGTACTTC.

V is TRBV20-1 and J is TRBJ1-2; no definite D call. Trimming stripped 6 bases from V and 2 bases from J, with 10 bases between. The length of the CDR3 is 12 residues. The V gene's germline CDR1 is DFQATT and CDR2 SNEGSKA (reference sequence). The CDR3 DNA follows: TGCAGTGCGCAGGACCACAACTATGGCTACACCTTC. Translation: CSAQDHNYGYTF.

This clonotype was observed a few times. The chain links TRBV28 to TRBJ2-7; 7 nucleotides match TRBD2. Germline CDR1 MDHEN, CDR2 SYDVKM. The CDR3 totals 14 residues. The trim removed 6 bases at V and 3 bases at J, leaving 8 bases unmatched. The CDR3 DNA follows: TGTGCCAGCAGCCGAGCGGGATCCATCTACGAGCAGTACTTC. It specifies CASSRAGSIYEQYF.

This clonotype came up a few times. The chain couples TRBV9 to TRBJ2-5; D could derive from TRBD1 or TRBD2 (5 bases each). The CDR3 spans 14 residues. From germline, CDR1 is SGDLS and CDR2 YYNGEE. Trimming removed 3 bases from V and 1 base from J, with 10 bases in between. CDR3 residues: CASSAPGTQETQYF. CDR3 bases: TGTGCCAGCAGCGCACCCGGGACCCAAGAGACCCAGTACTTC.

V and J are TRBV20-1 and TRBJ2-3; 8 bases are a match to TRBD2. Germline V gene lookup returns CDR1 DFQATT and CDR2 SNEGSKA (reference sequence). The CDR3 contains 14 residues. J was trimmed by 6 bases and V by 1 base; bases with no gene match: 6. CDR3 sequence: CSARGAAGADTQYF. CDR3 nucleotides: TGCAGTGCTAGAGGGGCAGCGGGGGCGGATACGCAGTATTTT.